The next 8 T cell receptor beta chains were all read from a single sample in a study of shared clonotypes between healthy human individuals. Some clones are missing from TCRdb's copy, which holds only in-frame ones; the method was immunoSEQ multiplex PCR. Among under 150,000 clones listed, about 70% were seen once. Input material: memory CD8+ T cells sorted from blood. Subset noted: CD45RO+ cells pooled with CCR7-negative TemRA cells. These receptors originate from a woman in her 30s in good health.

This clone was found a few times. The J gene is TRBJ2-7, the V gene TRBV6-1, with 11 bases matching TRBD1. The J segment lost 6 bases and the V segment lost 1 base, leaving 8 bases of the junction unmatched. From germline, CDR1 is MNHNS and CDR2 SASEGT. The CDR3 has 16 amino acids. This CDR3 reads CASSEDPGTGGSEQYF. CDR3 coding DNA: TGTGCCAGCAGTGAAGATCCCGGGACAGGGGGTAGCGAGCAGTACTTC.

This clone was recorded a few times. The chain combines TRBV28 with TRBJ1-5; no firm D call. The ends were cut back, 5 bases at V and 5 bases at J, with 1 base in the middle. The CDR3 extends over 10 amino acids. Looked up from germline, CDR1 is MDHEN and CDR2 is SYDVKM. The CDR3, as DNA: TGTGCCAGCAGTGATCAGCCCCAGCATTTT. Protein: CASSDQPQHF.

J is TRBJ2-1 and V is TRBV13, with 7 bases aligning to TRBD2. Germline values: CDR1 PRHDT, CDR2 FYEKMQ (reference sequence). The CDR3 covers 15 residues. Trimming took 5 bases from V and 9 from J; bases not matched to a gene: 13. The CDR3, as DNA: TGTGCCAGCAGCCAAGGGACCCGCGGGAGCGGTGAGCAGTTCTTC. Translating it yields CASSQGTRGSGEQFF.

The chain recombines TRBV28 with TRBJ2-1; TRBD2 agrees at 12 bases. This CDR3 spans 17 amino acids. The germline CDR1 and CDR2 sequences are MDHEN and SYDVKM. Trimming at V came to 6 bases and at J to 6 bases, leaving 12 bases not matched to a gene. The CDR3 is CASSPPPLAGGINEQFF. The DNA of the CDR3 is TGTGCCAGCAGCCCTCCCCCCCTAGCGGGAGGGATCAATGAGCAGTTCTTC.

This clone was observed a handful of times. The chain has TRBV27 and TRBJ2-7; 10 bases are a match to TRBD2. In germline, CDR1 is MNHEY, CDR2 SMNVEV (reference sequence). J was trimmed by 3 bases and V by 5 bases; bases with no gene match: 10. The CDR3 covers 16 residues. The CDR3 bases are TGTGCCAGCAGTCCAGGACTAGCGGCCATGTACTACGAGCAGTACTTC. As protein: CASSPGLAAMYYEQYF.

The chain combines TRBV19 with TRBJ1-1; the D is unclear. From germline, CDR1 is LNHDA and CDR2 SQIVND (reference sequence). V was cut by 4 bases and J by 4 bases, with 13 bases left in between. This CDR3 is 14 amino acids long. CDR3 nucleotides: TGTGCCAGTAGTACCCAAAGGAGCGCCACTGAAGCTTTCTTT. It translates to CASSTQRSATEAFF. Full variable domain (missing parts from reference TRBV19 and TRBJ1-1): DGGITQSPKYLFRKEGQNVTLSCEQNLNHDAMYWYRQDPGQGLRLIYYSQIVNDFQKGDIAEGYSVSREKKESFPLTVTSAQKNPTAFYLCASSTQRSATEAFFGQGTRLTVV.

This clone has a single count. CDR3 nucleotides: TGTGCCATCAGTGAGTCGTGGGCGGGTGAGCAGTTCTTC. Its protein is CAISESWAGEQFF. The chain employs TRBV10-3 and TRBJ2-1; D may be TRBD2 (5 bases). The V gene lost 0 bases and the J gene lost 9 bases, with 9 bases spanning the gap. The CDR3 sequence is 13 residues long. Germline CDR1 and CDR2: ENHRY and SYGVKD.

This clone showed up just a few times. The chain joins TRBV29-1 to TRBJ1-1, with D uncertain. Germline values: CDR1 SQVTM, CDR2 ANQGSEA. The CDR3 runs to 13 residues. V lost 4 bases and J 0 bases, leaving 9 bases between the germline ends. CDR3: CSVALGLNTEAFF. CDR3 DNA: TGCAGCGTTGCACTCGGGTTGAACACTGAAGCTTTCTTT.